The entry below describes one TCR beta chain. Original analysis: Reference gene primer amplification yielded estimated nucleated cell counts. Sequencing was performed with immunoSEQ multiplex PCR; in TCRdb, only in-frame clones are kept and a portion is missing. From that table come the V and J calls and clone size; the DNA was used to work out D and trimming. The sample holds under 30,000 clones, 84% seen once. This entry comes from a study of blood T cell repertoires in COVID-19. About the study: Samples came from the United States, Italy and Spain, spanning acute and convalescent COVID-19. PBMCs, B-cell-depleted T cells, or T cells provided the cDNA or gDNA that made up the material.

Germline V CDR1 and CDR2: LNHDA, SQIVND (reference sequence). V shed 5 bases and J 5 bases; nucleotides not matched to a gene: 11. The CDR3 is 19 residues long. The TCR originated in an elderly man with active COVID-19. The gene calls are TRBV19 and TRBJ2-2, with 16 nucleotides matching TRBD2. Sequences were obtained from peripheral blood. In DNA, the CDR3 is TGTGCCAGTAGTCGACCGGGACTAGCGGGGGGGCGAGTTACCGGGGAGCTGTTTTTT. Its translation is CASSRPGLAGGRVTGELFF.